Listed below are T cell receptor beta chains from one sample, sequenced in a study of immune reconstitution after stem cell transplant in scleroderma. A single record per CDR3 protein comes from TCRdb applying MiXCR to the RT-PCR reads. Here the sample spans around 3,000 distinct CDR3 sequences, 7% to 9.5% being singletons. The specimen was taken before or after autologous hematopoietic stem cell transplantation (not recorded which). Receptors were obtained from a female donor with systemic sclerosis. Both conserved end residues are part of each CDR3. D genes are given only for firm matches. Expanded clones are given a class, and other clones once, few, many or no size at all.

CDR3nt,CDR3aa,d_gene,v_gene,abundance,j_gene
TGCGCCAGCAGCCCTCGTGGGGGCACTAATGAAAAACTGTTTTTT,CASSPRGGTNEKLFF,-,TRBV5-1,few,TRBJ1-4
TGTGCCAGCAGCCATTCAACAGGGTGGCCGGAGACCCAGTACTTC,CASSHSTGWPETQYF,-,TRBV14,medium-sized,TRBJ2-5
TGTGCCAGCGTACTAACCCGGACCACCTACGAGCAGTACTTC,CASVLTRTTYEQYF,-,TRBV6-1,medium-sized,TRBJ2-7
TGTGCCTGGAGAGACAGGGGCAAAGAGACCCAGTACTTC,CAWRDRGKETQYF,TRBD1,TRBV30,-,TRBJ2-5
TGTGCCAGCAGTGGGGGCTATCGGGAGACCCAGTACTTC,CASSGGYRETQYF,-,TRBV2,medium-sized,TRBJ2-5
TGTGCCAGCAGCTTAGGAGGTCGGGGGGCCACTGAAGCTTTCTTT,CASSLGGRGATEAFF,-,TRBV11-3,-,TRBJ1-1
TGCGCCAGCAGCTTCAGGGGGCGTGATGAAGCTTTCTTT,CASSFRGRDEAFF,TRBD1,TRBV5-1,medium-sized,TRBJ1-1
TGCGCCAGCAGACCGGACACCACGAACACCGGGGAGCTGTTTTTT,CASRPDTTNTGELFF,-,TRBV5-1,medium-sized,TRBJ2-2
TGTGCCAGCAGCTTGGGTGGACAGGGGCCCTACGAGCAGTACTTC,CASSLGGQGPYEQYF,TRBD1,TRBV5-6,few,TRBJ2-7
TGCAGTGTAGGGGAAAACATTCAGTACTTC,CSVGENIQYF,-,TRBV20-1,few,TRBJ2-4
TGTGCCAGCAGCGACCCCAGGGTGCGGCAAAATCAGCCCCAGCATTTT,CASSDPRVRQNQPQHF,-,TRBV6-1,large,TRBJ1-5
TGTGCCAGCAGCCAAGTTCAGAACATTCAGTACTTC,CASSQVQNIQYF,-,TRBV3-1,-,TRBJ2-4
TGTGCCACCAGCAGAGACAAGGGCTCCTATGGCTACACCTTC,CATSRDKGSYGYTF,-,TRBV15,medium-sized,TRBJ1-2
TGTGCCAGCAGCTCCTTTTTGGACGAGCAGTACTTC,CASSSFLDEQYF,-,TRBV11-2,-,TRBJ2-7
TGTGCCAGCAGTACCCCAACTAGCGGGGCGGCTGAAAATGAGCAGTTCTTC,CASSTPTSGAAENEQFF,TRBD2,TRBV6-2/TRBV6-3,-,TRBJ2-1
TGCGCCAGCAGCTTGGTAGGGGGACAGGGAATCTATGGCTACACCTTC,CASSLVGGQGIYGYTF,TRBD1,TRBV5-1,few,TRBJ1-2
TGTGCCAGCAGCTTAGTGAGGACAGGGAATGAGCAGTTCTTC,CASSLVRTGNEQFF,TRBD1,TRBV11-2,medium-sized,TRBJ2-1
TGTGCCAGCAGTTACTCCCGCGGTACCAAAGAGACCCAGTACTTC,CASSYSRGTKETQYF,-,TRBV6-6,medium-sized,TRBJ2-5
TGCGCCAGCAGCTTGGAAGGACGGAGAGAAAAACTGTTTTTT,CASSLEGRREKLFF,-,TRBV5-1,medium-sized,TRBJ1-4
TGTGCCAGCAGCGGGACAGGGGGCCCGTACAATGAGCAGTTCTTC,CASSGTGGPYNEQFF,TRBD1,TRBV7-2,-,TRBJ2-1
TGCGCCAGCAGCTTACGACAGGGACCTGTCTCTGGAAACACCATATATTTC,CASSLRQGPVSGNTIYF,TRBD1,TRBV4-1,medium-sized,TRBJ1-3
TGTGCCAGCAGCCCAGGGACGGAGTATCGAAAGTACTTC,CASSPGTEYRKYF,-,TRBV7-6,few,TRBJ2-7
TGCGCCAGCAGCTCTCCAGGGTCCGCTGAGCAGTTCTTC,CASSSPGSAEQFF,-,TRBV5-1,few,TRBJ2-1
TGTGCCAGCAGCCGCTTCGGGGTCGAGCAGTACTTC,CASSRFGVEQYF,-,TRBV5-6,few,TRBJ2-7
TGTGCCAGCAGTTACCCCCGACACTCCTACAATGAGCAGTTCTTC,CASSYPRHSYNEQFF,-,TRBV6-2/TRBV6-3,medium-sized,TRBJ2-1
TGTGCCAGCAGCTTGGAATACTTGGGACAGGGTGGCCGTGGCTACACCTTC,CASSLEYLGQGGRGYTF,TRBD1,TRBV5-5,few,TRBJ1-2
TGTGCCAGTAGTATTAGCGGGACTAGCGGGGCAGATACGCAGTATTTT,CASSISGTSGADTQYF,TRBD2,TRBV19,-,TRBJ2-3
TGCAGTGCTCAAGGGGGAAACTCCTACGAGCAGTACTTC,CSAQGGNSYEQYF,-,TRBV20-1,few,TRBJ2-7
TGTGCCAGCAGTTCTCGCCCAGGGCTTGACGAGCAGTACTTC,CASSSRPGLDEQYF,-,TRBV27,-,TRBJ2-7
TGTGCCAGCAGCCAAGGGACGGGGGGAAGCACCATATATTTT,CASSQGTGGSTIYF,-,TRBV3-1,few,TRBJ1-3
TGTGCCAGCAGCCACCCCTTGACAGGTTCGAACACCGGGGAGCTGTTTTTT,CASSHPLTGSNTGELFF,-,TRBV9,medium-sized,TRBJ2-2
TGTGCCATCAGTGAGTCGGGACAGGGGACCAATTCACCCCTCCACTTT,CAISESGQGTNSPLHF,TRBD1,TRBV10-3,medium-sized,TRBJ1-6
TGCAGTGCTCCAGATCTAGCGGGGGGGAGCACAGATACGCAGTATTTT,CSAPDLAGGSTDTQYF,TRBD2,TRBV20-1,-,TRBJ2-3
TGTGCCACCACTTGGAGCACTGAAGCTTTCTTT,CATTWSTEAFF,-,TRBV6-2/TRBV6-3,-,TRBJ1-1
TGTGCCAGCAGCTTAGAAGCGGGGGGAATTGAGACCCAGTACTTC,CASSLEAGGIETQYF,TRBD2,TRBV7-6,medium-sized,TRBJ2-5
TGCAGTGCACGACAGCAGGGGGACACTGAAGCTTTCTTT,CSARQQGDTEAFF,TRBD1,TRBV20-1,few,TRBJ1-1
TGTGCCAGCAGTTTAGCCGGATCACCCCTCCACTTT,CASSLAGSPLHF,-,TRBV27,-,TRBJ1-6
TGCGCCAGCAGAGAGGCAGACATGAACACTGAAGCTTTCTTT,CASREADMNTEAFF,-,TRBV5-1,few,TRBJ1-1
TGCAGTGCTATGTTTGGGATGAACACTGAAGCTTTCTTT,CSAMFGMNTEAFF,-,TRBV20-1,medium-sized,TRBJ1-1
TGTGCCAGCACGGGACAATCGAGAAACACCATATATTTT,CASTGQSRNTIYF,-,TRBV2,medium-sized,TRBJ1-3
TGTGCCAGCAGCACAGGGACCAATGAGCAGTTCTTC,CASSTGTNEQFF,-,TRBV11-2,few,TRBJ2-1
TGTGCCAGCAGCTTATGGGCAGCAAGCAATCAGCCCCAGCATTTT,CASSLWAASNQPQHF,-,TRBV7-2,-,TRBJ1-5
TGTGCCAGCAGCCAGGGACGGGTCGGGGACACTGAAGCTTTCTTT,CASSQGRVGDTEAFF,-,TRBV7-3,large,TRBJ1-1
TGCAGTGCTAGCAACCACTACCGGGGAGATACGCAGTATTTT,CSASNHYRGDTQYF,-,TRBV20-1,medium-sized,TRBJ2-3
TGCAGTGCTGTACGACCGGGACTAGCGGGGACCACAGATACGCAGTATTTT,CSAVRPGLAGTTDTQYF,TRBD2,TRBV20-1,large,TRBJ2-3
TGTGCCAGCGCTCTACAGGTTTCCTCCTACGAGCAGTACTTC,CASALQVSSYEQYF,-,TRBV6-1,-,TRBJ2-7
TGTGCCACCAGCAACCGGGGCTCTAATGAAAAACTGTTTTTT,CATSNRGSNEKLFF,-,TRBV15,medium-sized,TRBJ1-4
TGCGCCAGCAGCCCGTCGAAGAGGAACACTGAAGCTTTCTTT,CASSPSKRNTEAFF,-,TRBV5-1,medium-sized,TRBJ1-1
TGTGCCAGCAGTGACCGGGACAGGACCAATGAGCAGTTCTTC,CASSDRDRTNEQFF,TRBD1,TRBV2,large,TRBJ2-1
TGTGCCAGTAGTACCTCAATCGGGACAGGCCATCAGCCCCAGCATTTT,CASSTSIGTGHQPQHF,TRBD1,TRBV19,few,TRBJ1-5
TGTGCCAGCAGTGCCGCTACTAACAGGGTGTTCGGTGACGAGCAGTACTTC,CASSAATNRVFGDEQYF,-,TRBV6-1,medium-sized,TRBJ2-7
TGCAGTGCTAGGTGGCAGAGTTTCCAAGCTTTCTTT,CSARWQSFQAFF,-,TRBV20-1,-,TRBJ1-1